The present T cell receptor (beta chain) was sequenced within a study of shared clonotypes between healthy human individuals. Generated by immunoSEQ multiplex PCR, the TCRdb table keeps only in-frame clones and is missing some. Here the sample spans hundreds of thousands of clones, 85% to 95% being singletons. The CDR3 runs to 14 residues. The ends were cut back, 3 bases at V and 6 bases at J, with 16 bases in the middle. Germline-derived CDR1 and CDR2 are SGHRS and YFSETQ. Naivety among CD8 cells was defined by CD45RO negativity and positive CCR7 selection, thereby excluding terminally differentiated effector memory CD45RA+ cells.

Sample: naive CD8+ T cells sorted from blood. The receptor was derived from a woman younger than 45 in good health. The V call is TRBV5-1, the J call TRBJ2-7; D is possibly TRBD2 (7 bases). CDR3 in amino acids: CASSSTLGGAEQYF. The CDR3 DNA reads TGCGCCAGCAGCTCGACTCTTGGGGGGGCCGAGCAGTACTTC.